Presented here are 30 T cell receptor beta chains from one specimen sequenced in a study of identical twins. TCRdb redid the calling of the 5' RACE reads with MiXCR, one entry per CDR3 protein. The sample lists 640,000 or so distinct CDR3 sequences; roughly 6% were seen once. Sequenced input: naive T cells sorted from blood. The receptors derive from a man aged 18 to 29 in good health.

This clonotype was observed many times. CDR3 in amino acids: CSASLVGAKDTGELFF. As DNA, the CDR3 is TGCAGTGCTAGCCTCGTGGGGGCAAAGGACACCGGGGAGCTGTTTTTT. The gene calls are TRBV20-1 and TRBJ2-2; a possible D gene is TRBD1 (6 bases). V lost 3 bases and J 3 bases, leaving 17 bases between the germline ends. The CDR3 loop spans 16 amino acids. Germline V lookup: CDR1 DFQATT, CDR2 SNEGSKA (reference sequence).

The chain employs TRBV6-1 and TRBJ1-3; D is possibly TRBD1 (5 bases). With 6 bases removed from V and 4 bases from J, the gap between germline ends came to 16 bases. Germline V gives CDR1 MNHNS, CDR2 SASEGT. The CDR3 has 15 amino acids. This CDR3 reads CASSPQALRGNTIYF. The CDR3 DNA reads as TGTGCCAGCAGCCCACAGGCTCTCAGGGGAAACACCATATATTTT.

Ten or more counts support this clonotype. This chain uses TRBV12-3 or TRBV12-4 with TRBJ2-7; TRBD2 is a possible D gene (6 bases). V was cut by 3 bases and J by 2 bases, with 8 bases left in between. The length of the CDR3 is 13 residues. CDR3 amino acids: CASSFGGTYEQYV. The CDR3 DNA is TGTGCCAGCAGTTTCGGGGGAACCTACGAGCAGTACGTC.

This clonotype showed up just a few times. The chain is built from TRBV5-1 and TRBJ2-5, with D maybe TRBD1 (5 bases). The CDR3 extends over 17 amino acids. Trimming took 3 bases from V and 5 from J, leaving 23 bases between them. The germline V gene has CDR1 SGHRS and CDR2 YFSETQ. In nucleotides, the CDR3 is TGCGCCAGCAGCTCGGCGCCACCCAGGGTAATGGAGGAGACCCAGTACTTC. Protein sequence: CASSSAPPRVMEETQYF.

This clonotype was picked up a small number of times. The V gene is TRBV7-2, the J gene TRBJ2-7; the D is unclear. Germline CDR1 is SGHTA and CDR2 is FQGNSA. CDR3 length: 15 amino acids. V was trimmed by 1 base and J by 2 bases, leaving 12 bases between them. CDR3 sequence (DNA): TGTGCCAGCAGCTTAGAGGGTAACCAGCCCTACGAGCAGTACTTC. Its translation is CASSLEGNQPYEQYF.

This clonotype has at least ten counts. The CDR3 region is CATRDPIGSGANVLTF. The CDR3 region has the DNA TGTGCCACAAGGGACCCTATAGGCTCTGGGGCCAACGTCCTGACTTTC. V gene TRBV6-2 or TRBV6-3 combines with J gene TRBJ2-6; D is perhaps TRBD1 or TRBD2 (5 bases each). V lost 10 bases to trimming and J lost 0 bases, with 16 bases between them. CDR3 length: 16 residues. Germline assignment: CDR1 MNHEY and CDR2 SVGEGT.

There are many counts of this clonotype. The chain couples TRBV6-1 to TRBJ2-1; 13 nucleotides line up with TRBD2. Trimming cost V 6 bases and J 7 bases; bases outside gene matches: 3. This CDR3 comprises 14 residues. The V gene's germline CDR1 is MNHNS and CDR2 SASEGT. The CDR3 region has the DNA TGTGCCAGCAGAGGGACTAGCGGGACAAATGAGCAGTTCTTC. It is translated as CASRGTSGTNEQFF.

This clonotype was seen at least ten times. The chain employs TRBV5-5 and TRBJ2-7; D ambiguous. Per the germline V gene, CDR1 is SGHKS and CDR2 is YYEKEE (reference sequence). CDR3 length: 14 residues. Trimming stripped 4 bases from V and 1 base from J, with 12 bases between. The CDR3 reads CASSIGLGSYEQYV. The CDR3 bases are TGTGCCAGCAGCATCGGGCTCGGATCCTACGAGCAGTACGTC.

In its sample, this clonotype was seen many times. This chain links TRBV5-1 with TRBJ2-1, with unresolved D. Trimming took off 2 bases at V and 5 bases at J, with 8 bases between the two ends. Looked up from germline, CDR1 is SGHRS and CDR2 is YFSETQ. The CDR3 contains 13 residues. The CDR3 loop is CASSFGVDNEQFF. The CDR3 nucleotides are TGCGCCAGCAGCTTCGGAGTGGACAATGAGCAGTTCTTC.

The sample holds many counts of this clonotype. The chain uses TRBV4-3 and TRBJ2-1; D may be TRBD2 (5 bases). V gave up 1 base and J gave up 7 bases, with 17 bases separating them. In germline, CDR1 is LGHNA, CDR2 YSLEER. This CDR3 is built from 16 residues. This CDR3 is CASSQVGRTRGNEQFF. CDR3 coding DNA: TGCGCCAGCAGCCAAGTAGGCCGAACCCGCGGGAATGAGCAGTTCTTC.

This clonotype was found many times. The V gene is TRBV29-1, the J gene TRBJ1-1, with 12 bases aligning to TRBD1. The CDR3 is made up of 13 amino acids. Trimming at V came to 7 bases and at J to 5 bases, leaving 5 bases not matched to a gene. Germline CDR1 reads SQVTM; CDR2 reads ANQGSEA. The CDR3 DNA reads TGCAGCGCCGGGACAGGGGGCTGGACTGAAGCTTTCTTT. As protein: CSAGTGGWTEAFF.

This clonotype was observed at least ten times. The chain employs TRBV20-1 and TRBJ2-5; 11 bases fit TRBD1. The CDR3 loop spans 17 amino acids. The V gene's germline CDR1 is DFQATT and CDR2 SNEGSKA (reference sequence). Trimming at V came to 0 bases and at J to 4 bases, leaving 10 bases not matched to a gene. The CDR3 DNA is TGCAGTGCTAGAGACGCTCCGGGACAGGGGGATTCAGAGACCCAGTACTTC. It specifies CSARDAPGQGDSETQYF.

The chain employs TRBV7-6 and TRBJ2-6; D perhaps matches TRBD2 (6 bases). V was trimmed by 5 bases and J by 0 bases, leaving 20 bases between them. The V gene's germline CDR1 is SGHVS and CDR2 FNYEAQ. This CDR3 comprises 19 residues. The CDR3 is CASSPRDSLIGSGANVLTF. CDR3 coding DNA: TGTGCCAGCAGCCCTCGGGACTCACTCATAGGCTCTGGGGCCAACGTCCTGACTTTC.

This clonotype was seen many times. The chain is built from TRBV7-9 and TRBJ2-1, with 8 nucleotides matching TRBD2. The germline CDR1 and CDR2 sequences are SEHNR and FQNEAQ (reference sequence). V shed 6 bases, J shed 2 bases, and the junction held 6 bases outside the gene matches. The CDR3 totals 15 residues. The CDR3 DNA reads TGTGCCAGCAGTCCCGTAGCGGGAACCTACAATGAGCAGTTCTTC. Residues: CASSPVAGTYNEQFF.

Many counts were recorded for this clonotype. J is TRBJ1-4 and V is TRBV29-1; tentative D call: TRBD1 (5 bases). V lost 7 bases to trimming and J lost 8 bases, with 20 bases between them. The germline gives CDR1 SQVTM, CDR2 ANQGSEA. This CDR3 region has 14 residues. The DNA for the CDR3 is TGCAGCGCCCGGTCCGGGGCAGGGAACGAAAAACTGTTTTTT. Amino acids: CSARSGAGNEKLFF.

This clonotype has ten or more counts. For the CDR3, the DNA is TGCAGTGCTAGAACCTTGAACAATGAGCAGTTCTTC. Translated, it gives CSARTLNNEQFF. This chain connects TRBV20-1 to TRBJ2-1; D is ambiguous. CDR3 size: 12 residues. Germline assignment: CDR1 DFQATT and CDR2 SNEGSKA (reference sequence). Trimming pared 2 bases from V and 5 bases from J, leaving 7 bases between.

This clonotype was counted a few times. The chain links TRBV15 to TRBJ1-1; no firm D call. V gave up 3 bases and J gave up 7 bases, with 21 bases separating them. Germline assignment: CDR1 LNHNV and CDR2 YYDKDF (reference sequence). This CDR3 is built from 16 residues. The CDR3 nucleotides are TGTGCCACCAGCAGTTACATGGGTTCAGCGAGTGATGAAGCTTTCTTT. Its protein is CATSSYMGSASDEAFF.

V and J are TRBV7-9 and TRBJ2-5, with a possible D match to TRBD1 (6 bases). Germline values: CDR1 SEHNR, CDR2 FQNEAQ (reference sequence). This CDR3 spans 15 amino acids. Trimming left V 3 bases short and J 4 bases short, with 15 bases between. The CDR3 sequence is CASSFGQREGETQYF. The CDR3 region has the DNA TGTGCCAGCAGCTTTGGACAGAGGGAAGGAGAGACCCAGTACTTC. Variable domain in full (rest from reference TRBV7-9 and TRBJ2-5): DTGVSQNPRHKITKRGQNVTFRCDPISEHNRLYWYRQTLGQGPEFLTYFQNEAQLEKSRLLSDRFSAERPKGSFSTLEIQRTEQGDSAMYLCASSFGQREGETQYFGPGTRLLVL.

Only a few counts were recorded for this clonotype. This sequence joins TRBV18 and TRBJ1-1; D gene uncertain. The V and J ends lost 6 bases and 1 base respectively, with 9 bases between them. Germline-derived CDR1 and CDR2 are KGHSH and LQKENI. This CDR3 is 13 amino acids long. For the CDR3, the DNA is TGTGCCAGCTCTCGAAATGGGAACACTGAAGCTTTCTTT. The encoded protein is CASSRNGNTEAFF.

The sample holds many counts of this clonotype. The chain is built from TRBV12-3 or TRBV12-4 and TRBJ2-1; 8 nucleotides match TRBD2. The CDR3 has 16 amino acids. With V trimmed by 2 bases and J by 7 bases, 10 bases remained unmatched. CDR3 protein: CASSLLREGLRNEQFF. CDR3 DNA: TGTGCCAGCAGTTTACTCCGGGAGGGTTTAAGGAATGAGCAGTTCTTC.

The chain employs TRBV10-2 and TRBJ1-2; 7 nucleotides line up with TRBD1. Trimming at V came to 2 bases and at J to 2 bases, leaving 5 bases not matched to a gene. CDR1 WSHSY and CDR2 SAAADI come from the germline V gene. CDR3 size: 15 residues. The DNA of the CDR3 is TGCGCCAGCAGTGAGGACAGGGTGAGGAACTATGGCTACACCTTC. Its protein is CASSEDRVRNYGYTF.

V usage is TRBV10-3 and J usage is TRBJ2-3; TRBD1 or TRBD2 may be the D gene (5 bases each). The CDR3 covers 12 residues. CDR1 is ENHRY and CDR2 is SYGVKD in the germline V gene. Trimming stripped 7 bases from V and 5 bases from J, with 10 bases between. The chain's CDR3 is CAIKDGGDTQYF. The CDR3 DNA is TGTGCCATCAAGGATGGGGGAGATACGCAGTATTTT.

This clonotype appeared many times. This chain connects TRBV12-3 or TRBV12-4 to TRBJ2-5; TRBD2 agrees at 12 bases. The CDR3 covers 14 residues. V shed 5 bases and J 9 bases; nucleotides not matched to a gene: 7. CDR3 coding DNA: TGTGCCAGCAGTCTCCTCCTAGCGGGAGGGCCCCAGTACTTC. Its protein is CASSLLLAGGPQYF.

The genes are TRBV24-1 and TRBJ2-3; weak D call: TRBD2 (6 bases). The CDR3 is made up of 17 amino acids. The V and J ends lost 5 bases and 3 bases respectively, with 20 bases between them. Germline V gene data show CDR1 as KGHDR and CDR2 as SFDVKD. The DNA of the CDR3 is TGTGCCACCAGTGCCACGAACCCCCGGGAGCGAACAGATACGCAGTATTTT. It is translated as CATSATNPRERTDTQYF.

This chain joins TRBV6-2 or TRBV6-3 and TRBJ1-2; D unclear. The V end was cut by 6 bases, the J end by 8 bases, with 19 bases between. This CDR3 spans 14 amino acids. CDR1 is MNHEY, CDR2 SVGEGT, per germline. The CDR3 bases are TGTGCCAGCAGACAAGGACTGTCGTTGCGAGGCTACACCTTC. This codes for CASRQGLSLRGYTF.

In its sample, this clonotype was seen a few times. This chain joins TRBV19 and TRBJ2-1; perhaps TRBD2 as D (5 bases). The CDR3 covers 14 residues. Germline V CDR1 and CDR2: LNHDA, SQIVND (reference sequence). The V gene lost 10 bases and the J gene lost 2 bases, with 15 bases spanning the gap. Written as DNA, the CDR3 is TGTGCCACCTCCAGAGAGGGAACCTACAATGAGCAGTTCTTC. This codes for CATSREGTYNEQFF.

The chain has TRBV6-2 or TRBV6-3 and TRBJ1-5, with D possibly matching TRBD1 (6 bases). The CDR3 loop spans 19 amino acids. CDR1 and CDR2 (germline): MNHEY, SVGEGT. V shed 0 bases and J shed 4 bases, with 22 bases lying between them. As DNA, the CDR3 is TGTGCCAGCAGTTACTCGAAAGGGGTTTTGGGGGCGAGGAATCAGCCCCAGCATTTT. The encoded protein is CASSYSKGVLGARNQPQHF.

The sample holds many counts of this clonotype. This chain connects TRBV20-1 to TRBJ2-7, with D possibly being TRBD2 (6 bases). The CDR3 has 12 residues. V shed 7 bases and J shed 2 bases, with 12 bases lying between them. Germline V lookup: CDR1 DFQATT, CDR2 SNEGSKA (reference sequence). The CDR3 nucleotides are TGCAGTGTAGGGACTTCGACCTACGAGCAGTACTTC. Its protein is CSVGTSTYEQYF.

This clonotype was detected many times. This sequence joins TRBV14 and TRBJ2-3; D remains ambiguous. Germline CDR1 and CDR2: SGHDN and FVKESK. Deletions cut 4 bases from V and 6 bases from J, with 5 bases between. The CDR3 totals 11 residues. The CDR3 region has the DNA TGTGCCAGCAGCCCTTTCGATACGCAGTATTTT. It is translated as CASSPFDTQYF.

This clonotype was counted ten times or more. The genes are TRBV5-6 and TRBJ2-5; 7 bases match TRBD1. V gave up 4 bases and J gave up 2 bases; unmatched junction bases: 8. CDR3 length: 15 residues. Per germline, CDR1 SGHDT and CDR2 YYEEEE. This CDR3 reads CASSPSTGNQETQYF. CDR3 bases: TGTGCCAGCAGCCCGTCGACAGGGAATCAAGAGACCCAGTACTTC.